This T cell receptor (beta chain) is from a study of T cell responses to AZD1222 COVID-19 vaccine. Study-wide results and caveats: Sampled repertoires all dated from after the peak T cell response. Seropositive AZD1222 recipients at baseline numbered only 5 or 6. Donors in the cohort were predominantly white British and more often female, and clonal diversity was possibly underestimated.

Some second doses came at about 4 weeks and others at about 12 weeks; these were pooled. The CDR3 is made up of 13 amino acids. V lost 2 bases and J lost 4, with 8 bases in between. The V gene's germline CDR1 is MNHNY and CDR2 SVGAGI (reference sequence). Remarks on this clone: Its antigen is unknown.

This table comes from immunoSEQ multiplex PCR, and its TCRdb copy is limited to in-frame clones, with some not included. The sample lists 56,000 or so clones, approximately 80% seen once, with around 5% in the top ten. The clonotype comes from an adult who received the AZD1222 COVID-19 vaccine. Material: peripheral blood, obtained 28 days after the second AZD1222 dose. The chain employs TRBV6-6 and TRBJ1-1; no definite D call. CDR3 nucleotide sequence: TGTGCCAGCAGTTACGAACCAGGCACTGAAGCTTTCTTT. Translation: CASSYEPGTEAFF.